This record looks at one TCR beta chain sequence and its context. Antigen: not known. TCRdb's table, derived via immunoSEQ multiplex PCR, lists solely in-frame clones and lacks some. The table includes 150,000 to 200,000 clones, approximately 80% detected once. The donors were part of the validation cohort of 95 to 150 subjects. That cohort was separate from the first cohort, which comprised 666 subjects. The sample belongs to a study of cytomegalovirus exposure and HLA in healthy donors. Study observations and caveats: In a later analysis, first-cohort TCR clusters were found to tend to co-occur in the 120 validation repertoires. A few of the chains that were CMV-associated were confirmed in vitro to be specific for CMV antigens. Cytomegalovirus status, reportedly, was diagnosed with high specificity and sensitivity by the classifier.

The CDR3 has 14 amino acids. CDR1 is SGHDT and CDR2 is YYEEEE in the germline V gene. V lost 2 bases and J lost 3; bases outside the gene matches: 1. The sequence came from a man aged 18 to 30 in good health and CMV-seropositive. Sequencing was performed on PBMCs. The V call is TRBV5-6, the J call TRBJ1-1; TRBD1 agrees at 10 bases. The CDR3: CASSLGTGDTEAFF. The CDR3 DNA reads TGTGCCAGCAGCTTAGGGACAGGGGACACTGAAGCTTTCTTT.